A single sample gave rise to the 25 T cell receptor beta chains below, sequenced in a study of T-cell reconstitution after alpha-beta-depleted transplantation in children. TCRbeta library construction was performed incorporating unique molecular identifiers. TCRdb re-called the PCR reads with MiXCR, one entry per CDR3 protein. The sample has some 600,000 distinct CDR3 sequences, 10% to 15% seen once. The sequences come from PBMCs, mostly from graft donor cells, collected 360 days after TCRalphabeta/CD19-depleted stem cell transplant. These receptors came from a male patient younger than 18 who had a stem cell transplant for acute myeloid leukemia, so the T cells may come from the graft donor.

There are a few counts of this clonotype. The rearrangement links TRBV28 to TRBJ2-1; no reliable D call. The V end was cut by 6 bases, the J end by 5 bases, with 14 bases between. The CDR3 loop spans 14 amino acids. Germline CDR1 and CDR2: MDHEN and SYDVKM. This CDR3 is CASSPPPSNNEQFF. The CDR3 bases are TGTGCCAGCAGCCCCCCCCCTTCTAACAATGAGCAGTTCTTC.

The rearrangement joins TRBV28 to TRBJ1-5, with D possibly matching TRBD1 (5 bases). V was shortened by 6 bases and J by 2 bases, with 17 bases between the two germline ends. Germline CDR1 MDHEN, CDR2 SYDVKM. The CDR3 spans 16 residues. CDR3 residues: CASSLPGIMGNQPQHF. The CDR3 bases are TGTGCCAGCAGCTTACCAGGGATCATGGGCAATCAGCCCCAGCATTTT.

This clonotype was counted only a few times. The chain couples TRBV28 to TRBJ2-3, with 7 bases that match TRBD2. After removal of 8 bases from V and 4 bases from J, the junction contained 12 bases not matched to a gene. The length of the CDR3 is 15 residues. The germline CDR1 and CDR2 sequences are MDHEN and SYDVKM. CDR3 protein: CASSEWGGPPDTQYF. Here the CDR3 DNA reads TGTGCCAGCTCCGAATGGGGGGGACCTCCAGATACGCAGTATTTT.

Only a few counts were recorded for this clonotype. The chain employs TRBV12-3 or TRBV12-4 and TRBJ2-5, with TRBD2 matching over 7 bases. V lost 8 bases to trimming and J lost 2 bases; unmatched junction nucleotides: 5. The CDR3 extends over 13 amino acids. Written as DNA, the CDR3 is TGTGCCAGCCGTTCGGGGGGTCAAGAGACCCAGTACTTC. It is translated as CASRSGGQETQYF.

This clonotype was counted a few times. The CDR3 region has the DNA TGTGCCAGTATTAGAACAGGTGATAACAATGAGCAGTTCTTC. Translated: CASIRTGDNNEQFF. The rearrangement joins TRBV19 to TRBJ2-1; tentative D call: TRBD1 (5 bases). Germline V gene data show CDR1 as LNHDA and CDR2 as SQIVND (reference sequence). V was clipped by 7 bases and J by 5 bases, with 15 bases between them. The CDR3 runs 14 residues.

In this sample, this clonotype turned up a few times. The chain joins TRBV4-3 to TRBJ2-1; D is undetermined. CDR1 is LGHNA, CDR2 YSLEER, per germline. This CDR3 is 15 amino acids long. The ends were cut back, 0 bases at V and 6 bases at J, with 12 bases in the middle. In DNA form, the CDR3 reads TGCGCCAGCAGCCAAGATCAGTCCCCCGTCAATGAGCAGTTCTTC. This codes for CASSQDQSPVNEQFF.

This chain joins TRBV7-2 and TRBJ2-1; either TRBD1 or TRBD2 may supply D (5 bases each). Germline lookup yields CDR1 SGHTA and CDR2 FQGNSA. CDR3 length equals 14 residues. The V end lost 5 bases, the J end lost 2 bases, and 10 bases lay between the germline ends. The CDR3 coding sequence is TGTGCCAGCAGCGTTCGGGACGCCTACAATGAGCAGTTCTTC. Residues: CASSVRDAYNEQFF. The entire variable domain, with the rest obtained from reference TRBV7-2 and TRBJ2-1, is as follows: GAGVSQSPSNKVTEKGKDVELRCDPISGHTALYWYRQSLGQGLEFLIYFQGNSAPDKSGLPSDRFSAERTGGSVSTLTIQRTQQEDSAVYLCASSVRDAYNEQFFGPGTRLTVL.

V is TRBV5-1 and J is TRBJ1-2; D gene uncertain. The germline V and J ends were trimmed by 7 bases and 5 bases, with 21 bases remaining between them. Germline V gene lookup returns CDR1 SGHRS and CDR2 YFSETQ. The CDR3 contains 15 residues. The CDR3 nucleotides are TGCGCCAGCCACCTCGGCCACGTGAGGCTATATGGCTACACCTTC. Translated: CASHLGHVRLYGYTF.

The table lists this clonotype with many counts. This chain joins TRBV20-1 and TRBJ2-7, with 9 bases lining up with TRBD2. CDR1 DFQATT and CDR2 SNEGSKA come from the germline V gene (reference sequence). The CDR3 totals 13 residues. Germline trimming cut 2 bases from V and 5 bases from J; bases unmatched to any gene: 4. Here the CDR3 reads CSARLAGVDEQYF. As DNA, the CDR3 is TGCAGTGCTAGATTAGCGGGAGTGGACGAGCAGTACTTC.

This clonotype has just a few counts. The rearrangement joins TRBV30 to TRBJ2-2; D is ambiguous. Trimming pared 2 bases from V and 5 bases from J, leaving 6 bases between. This CDR3 has 12 residues. Per the germline V gene, CDR1 is GTSNPN and CDR2 is SVGIG (reference sequence). The CDR3 protein is CAWSPRTGELFF. DNA of the CDR3: TGTGCCTGGAGTCCACGAACCGGGGAGCTGTTTTTT.

This clonotype was seen a few times. V and J are TRBV3-1 and TRBJ2-1; 9 bases align to TRBD2. CDR1 and CDR2 from the germline V gene are LGHDT and YNNKEL (reference sequence). Losses at the gene ends were 1 base for V and 5 bases for J; bases not matched to a gene: 6. The CDR3 loop spans 16 amino acids. The CDR3: CASSQASGRWDNEQFF. Here the CDR3 DNA reads TGTGCCAGCAGCCAAGCAAGCGGGAGGTGGGACAATGAGCAGTTCTTC.

This clonotype came up many times. The chain has TRBV28 and TRBJ2-3, with TRBD2 matching 8 bases. The CDR3 has 15 residues. Trimming at V came to 3 bases and at J to 2 bases, leaving 4 bases not matched to a gene. CDR1 and CDR2 (germline): MDHEN, SYDVKM. The CDR3 DNA reads as TGTGCCAGCAGTTTTTCACTAGCGGACACAGATACGCAGTATTTT. Encoded protein: CASSFSLADTDTQYF.

This clonotype came up a few times. The chain couples TRBV28 to TRBJ2-1; 11 positions match TRBD2. Germline trimming cut 4 bases from V and 2 bases from J; bases unmatched to any gene: 7. The CDR3 loop spans 17 amino acids. CDR1 and CDR2 from the germline V gene are MDHEN and SYDVKM. The CDR3 DNA reads TGTGCCAGCAGTTCCATCCTAGCGGGAGGACCCTACAATGAGCAGTTCTTC. Its translation: CASSSILAGGPYNEQFF.

This sequence joins TRBV9 and TRBJ2-7; D is undetermined. The germline V and J ends were trimmed by 0 bases and 3 bases, with 13 bases remaining between them. The V gene's germline CDR1 is SGDLS and CDR2 YYNGEE. This CDR3 has 15 residues. The CDR3 DNA reads TGTGCCAGCAGCGTAGCGGCTAGTCGCGACTACGAGCAGTACTTC. Residues: CASSVAASRDYEQYF.

This clonotype was recorded many times. CDR3 loop: CASSLGFQKQYF. CDR3 nucleotides: TGTGCCAGCAGCTTGGGCTTCCAGAAGCAGTATTTT. This rearrangement joins TRBV5-4 to TRBJ2-3; D not certain. Germline loops: CDR1 SGHNT, CDR2 YYREEE (reference sequence). The CDR3 totals 12 residues. Trimming took 0 bases from V and 11 from J, leaving 10 bases between them.

In this sample, this clonotype turned up many times. This sequence joins TRBV5-1 and TRBJ2-1; D possibly corresponds to TRBD1 (5 bases). Trimming cost V 4 bases and J 9 bases, with 11 bases left between them. CDR1 is SGHRS and CDR2 is YFSETQ in the germline V gene. The CDR3 consists of 12 residues. The CDR3 loop reads CASSPDRGEQFF. The CDR3 DNA reads as TGCGCCAGCAGCCCCGATAGGGGTGAGCAGTTCTTC.

This clonotype was seen more than once but under ten times. The rearrangement uses TRBV6-2 or TRBV6-3 and TRBJ2-1, with D hard to call. CDR1 and CDR2 (germline): MNHEY, SVGEGT. The V end lost 0 bases, the J end lost 10 bases, and 22 bases lay between the germline ends. The CDR3 runs 17 residues. The CDR3 spells CASSYSVYPVFFREQFF. The CDR3 DNA is TGTGCCAGCAGTTACTCAGTCTATCCTGTCTTTTTCCGCGAGCAGTTCTTC.

This clonotype was recorded many times. This chain joins TRBV5-6 and TRBJ2-2, with D unresolved. Germline V gene data show CDR1 as SGHDT and CDR2 as YYEEEE. CDR3 length: 14 residues. V lost 7 bases and J lost 6, with 16 bases in between. The CDR3: CASRLTTTSGELFF. The CDR3 DNA is TGTGCCAGCCGCCTTACGACGACCTCCGGGGAGCTGTTTTTT.

The chain is built from TRBV29-1 and TRBJ2-7; D perhaps matches TRBD2 (5 bases). CDR3 length: 13 residues. V lost 8 bases and J 3 bases, leaving 17 bases between the germline ends. Germline CDR1 and CDR2: SQVTM and ANQGSEA. The CDR3 region is CSTQTTGYYEQYF. CDR3 nucleotide sequence: TGCAGCACCCAGACAACGGGATACTACGAGCAGTACTTC.

This clonotype was recorded a few times. This rearrangement joins TRBV6-2 or TRBV6-3 to TRBJ2-7; a weak D match, TRBD1 (6 bases). Looked up from germline, CDR1 is MNHEY and CDR2 is SVGEGT. V lost 5 bases, J lost 2 bases, and 16 bases lay in between. CDR3 length: 15 amino acids. In nucleotides, the CDR3 is TGTGCCAGCAGTCAGAGACAGGCGTATACCTACGAGCAGTACTTC. Its protein is CASSQRQAYTYEQYF.

The chain recombines TRBV20-1 with TRBJ1-1; the D gene is possibly TRBD1 (6 bases). CDR3 length: 13 residues. Germline V gives CDR1 DFQATT, CDR2 SNEGSKA (reference sequence). Between the trimmed V and J ends, which lost 3 bases and 5 bases, there was a span of 13 bases. The CDR3: CSARSQGMTEAFF. CDR3 DNA sequence: TGCAGTGCTAGGTCACAGGGAATGACTGAAGCTTTCTTT.

This clonotype was seen more than once but under ten times. This chain joins TRBV9 and TRBJ1-2; no clear D. The CDR3 extends over 12 amino acids. The germline V and J ends were trimmed by 5 bases and 8 bases, with 13 bases remaining between them. Germline V gene data show CDR1 as SGDLS and CDR2 as YYNGEE. CDR3 sequence: CASSLWSIGYTF. The CDR3, as DNA: TGTGCCAGCAGTTTATGGAGTATCGGCTACACCTTC.

This clonotype was seen a handful of times. V gene TRBV12-3 or TRBV12-4 combines with J gene TRBJ2-3; 7 positions agree with TRBD1. After removal of 10 bases from V and 1 base from J, the junction contained 5 bases not matched to a gene. CDR3 length: 13 residues. CDR3 region: CATRQGGTDTQYF. DNA for the CDR3: TGTGCCACCCGCCAGGGGGGCACAGATACGCAGTATTTT.

In this sample, this clonotype turned up many times. V and J are TRBV20-1 and TRBJ2-7, with 9 bases aligning to TRBD2. This CDR3 comprises 14 residues. Germline CDR1 and CDR2: DFQATT and SNEGSKA (reference sequence). The V gene end was trimmed by 5 bases and the J gene end by 4 bases; junction bases not matched to a gene: 9. CDR3 nucleotide sequence: TGCAGTGCTCAGCTAGCGGGGAATAGTTACGAGCAGTACTTC. Translation: CSAQLAGNSYEQYF.

The rearrangement uses TRBV9 and TRBJ2-5, with D unresolved. CDR1 SGDLS and CDR2 YYNGEE come from the germline V gene. The CDR3 consists of 12 residues. V lost 8 bases to trimming and J lost 2 bases, with 10 bases between them. The CDR3 DNA is TGTGCCAGAAGAGGAGAACAAGAGACCCAGTACTTC. This sequence encodes CARRGEQETQYF.